Following are 17 T cell receptor beta chains from one sample sequenced in a study of tumor and adjacent non-tumor tissue in lung cancer. This sample's RNA came from whole unsorted tissue. Three rounds of nested PCR, following a modified ARM-PCR protocol, produced the TCRbeta library. In TCRdb, the multiplex PCR reads were re-called with MiXCR into one record per CDR3 protein. This sample yields 200,000 to 250,000 distinct CDR3 sequences, of which 71% are seen a single time; less than 25% belongs to the top ten. Sequencing used lung tumor tissue. Every receptor here comes from a man aged 55 to 69 with non-small cell lung cancer.

In regard to this clonotype: A much larger clone sits a single nucleotide away, making a read error possible. The CDR3 carries no conserved terminal phenylalanine or tryptophan, so it likely arises from a read error. The DNA is omitted, as the CDR3 cannot be located on it reliably, and the CDR3 follows TCRdb's listing. This sequence joins TRBV21-1 and TRBJ2-7; the D call TRBD1 from the table was never checked on the DNA. TRBV21-1 is labeled a pseudogene. The CDR3 is 15 amino acids in total, end residues counted. The CDR3 loop reads CASSIRRTGIDEQYL.

Regarding this clonotype: The junction departs from germline at one end; a sequencing error may be responsible. The chain recombines TRBV20-1 with TRBJ1-2, with D unresolved. The CDR3 extends over 13 amino acids. The V gene's germline CDR1 is DFQATT and CDR2 SNEGSKA (reference sequence). The chain's CDR3 is CSARDGGDRSYAF. CDR3 nucleotides: TGCAGTGCTAGAGACGGTGGGGATCGGAGCTACGCCTTC.

A note on this clonotype: Since the CDR3 does not end with the conserved phenylalanine or tryptophan, this likely comes from a read error. The chain uses TRBV6-1 and TRBJ1-1; possible D gene TRBD1, 5 bases. Germline assignment: CDR1 MNHNS and CDR2 SASEGT. This CDR3 region has 13 residues. V lost 6 bases and J 8 bases, leaving 16 bases between the germline ends. The chain's CDR3 is CASRWGGITEAFL. The CDR3 DNA follows: TGTGCCAGCAGGTGGGGCGGTATCACCGAAGCTTTCTTA.

A remark on this clonotype: Mismatch with germline at one junction end may stem from a read error. The rearrangement joins TRBV29-1 to TRBJ2-6; D is perhaps TRBD1 (5 bases). The CDR3 consists of 14 residues. The germline gives CDR1 SQVTM, CDR2 ANQGSEA. In DNA form, the CDR3 reads TGCAGCGTTGAGGATATCTCTGGGGCCAACGTCATGACTTTC. Translated, it gives CSVEDISGANVMTF.

As to this clonotype: Mismatch with germline at one junction end may stem from a read error. V gene TRBV4-2 combines with J gene TRBJ2-1, with D tentatively TRBD1 or TRBD2 (5 bases each). Germline V CDR1 and CDR2: LGHNA, YNFKEQ. This CDR3 is built from 17 residues. CDR3 protein: CASNQESGRGPYDEQFF. DNA for the CDR3: TGTGCCAGCAACCAAGAGAGTGGAAGGGGACCCTACGATGAGCAGTTCTTC.

As concerns this clonotype: With a much larger clone just one base away, this may be a read error. V is TRBV18 and J is TRBJ1-6; possible D gene TRBD1, 5 bases. The CDR3 covers 13 residues. Trimming removed 5 bases at V and 18 bases at J, with 20 bases between. Germline V lookup: CDR1 KGHSH, CDR2 LQKENI. CDR3 sequence: CASSGGTPASPHF. CDR3 nucleotides: TGTGCCAGCTCAGGGGGGACGCCCGCTTCCCCCCACTTT.

On this clonotype itself: A clone one base away is much larger, so this may be a read error. The chain employs TRBV4-2 and TRBJ1-2; D gene uncertain. CDR1 is LGHNA and CDR2 is YNFKEQ in the germline V gene. This CDR3 spans 14 amino acids. The V and J ends lost 2 bases and 2 bases respectively, with 9 bases between them. In DNA form, the CDR3 reads TGTGCCAGCAGCCAACCCACACGCAACTATGGCTACACCTTC. Translating gives CASSQPTRNYGYTF.

This clonotype showed up many times. The chain couples TRBV20-1 to TRBJ1-3; perhaps TRBD1 as D (5 bases). Germline V gives CDR1 DFQATT, CDR2 SNEGSKA (reference sequence). Trimming cost V 7 bases and J 8 bases, with 12 bases left between them. The CDR3 has 11 residues. CDR3 DNA: TGCAGTGTCAGGGTTTTTGACACCATATATTTT. This codes for CSVRVFDTIYF.

The V and J genes are TRBV21-1 and TRBJ1-2. TRBV21-1 is a listed pseudogene. The CDR3 is 10 residues long. The CDR3 region has the DNA TGTGCCAGCAGCATAAGAGGCTACACCTTC. Translated: CASSIRGYTF.

In the case of this clonotype: The junction shows a germline mismatch at one end, possibly a read error. The chain combines TRBV5-4 with TRBJ2-5; 9 nucleotides agree with TRBD2. Germline CDR1 reads SGHNT; CDR2 reads YYREEE (reference sequence). This CDR3 contains 14 residues. CDR3 bases: TGTACCAGCAGCTTGAAGTCTAGCGGGAAGACCCAGTACTTC. Residues: CTSSLKSSGKTQYF.

On this clonotype itself: Sequence at one end of the junction differs from germline and may be a read error. V is TRBV11-2 and J is TRBJ2-5; 8 nucleotides match TRBD2. The germline gives CDR1 SGHAT, CDR2 FQNNGV. This CDR3 comprises 16 residues. The CDR3 protein is CARSSTTGGPKENQYF. The CDR3 DNA sequence: TGTGCCCGCAGCTCCACAACGGGGGGGCCAAAGGAGAACCAGTACTTC.

Details on this clonotype: A much larger clone lies one base from this, so it may be a read error. The chain couples TRBV6-2 or TRBV6-3 to TRBJ2-1, with 11 bases that match TRBD2. The germline gives CDR1 MNHEY, CDR2 SVGEGT. With 5 bases clipped from V and 9 bases from J, the junction kept 12 bases outside the gene matches. The CDR3 runs 16 residues. The DNA of the CDR3 is TGTGCCAGCAGTGACCCTAGCGGGAGGTTCAACATTGAGCAGTTCTTC. Amino acid sequence: CASSDPSGRFNIEQFF.

This chain joins TRBV5-4 and TRBJ1-6, with D possibly being TRBD1 (6 bases). Trimming left V 4 bases short and J 8 bases short, with 13 bases between. CDR1 SGHNT and CDR2 YYREEE come from the germline V gene (reference sequence). The CDR3 length is 14 residues. CDR3 amino acids: CASSMVPGDSPLHF. The CDR3 coding sequence is TGTGCCAGCAGCATGGTCCCAGGGGATTCACCCCTCCACTTT. Drawing the rest from reference TRBV5-4 and TRBJ1-6, the complete variable domain is ETGVTQSPTHLIKTRGQQVTLRCSSQSGHNTVSWYQQALGQGPQFIFQYYREEENGRGNFPPRFSGLQFPNYSSELNVNALELDDSALYLCASSMVPGDSPLHFGNGTRLTVT.

This clonotype was detected ten times or more. The chain uses TRBV4-1 and TRBJ2-2; TRBD2 is a possible D gene (5 bases). Germline CDR1 is MGHRA and CDR2 is YSYEKL. The CDR3 is made up of 16 amino acids. V shed 5 bases and J shed 5 bases, with 18 bases lying between them. The CDR3 region is CASSTRADYKTGELFF. The CDR3 nucleotides are TGCGCCAGCAGCACCCGGGCAGACTACAAAACCGGGGAGCTGTTTTTT.

This clonotype was recorded a few times. The chain combines TRBV12-5 with TRBJ1-6, with 9 nucleotides matching TRBD1. The J segment lost 3 bases and the V segment lost 7 bases, leaving 13 bases of the junction unmatched. Per germline, CDR1 LGHNT and CDR2 FRNRAP. The CDR3 sequence is 18 residues long. CDR3 region: CASAFHPGTGNYNSPLHF. The CDR3 nucleotides read TGTGCTAGTGCTTTCCACCCCGGGACAGGGAACTATAATTCACCCCTCCACTTT.

Comment on this clonotype: This may be a read error: a much more frequent sequence differs by one nucleotide. CDR3 coding DNA: TGTGCCAGCAGTTTAGCAGGACAAGGCGGAAAACTGTTTTTT. It codes for CASSLAGQGGKLFF. The rearrangement links TRBV12-3 or TRBV12-4 to TRBJ1-4, with D tentatively TRBD1 (5 bases). This CDR3 spans 14 amino acids. The ends were cut back, 0 bases at V and 10 bases at J, with 12 bases in the middle.

This clonotype has only one observation. One base away lies a much larger clone, so this may be a sequencing read error. The chain uses TRBV29-1 and TRBJ1-2; 9 bases are a match to TRBD1. Germline V gene sequence: CDR1 SQVTM, CDR2 ANQGSEA. This CDR3 spans 13 amino acids. CDR3 nucleotide sequence: TGCAGCGCTGGACAGGGGTCCTACTACGGCTACACCTTC. Protein product: CSAGQGSYYGYTF. Filled out from reference TRBV29-1 and TRBJ1-2, the complete variable domain reads SAVISQKPSRDICQRGTSLTIQCQVDSQVTMMFWYRQQPGQSLTLIATANQGSEATYESGFVIDKFPISRPNLTFSTLTVSNMSPEDSSIYLCSAGQGSYYGYTFGSGTRLTVV.